This TCR beta chain was retrieved from a study of long-term antiretroviral therapy in people with HIV. This CDR3 is 14 amino acids long. Germline V lookup: CDR1 LNHDA, CDR2 SQIVND (reference sequence). Trimming pared 1 base from V and 0 bases from J, leaving 6 bases between. The study's findings and limits: The study found that diversity rose after ART but stayed below transplant donor controls.

This was the immunoSEQ v3.0 assay at survey level. The assay was immunoSEQ multiplex PCR, and TCRdb's table has in-frame clones only and misses some. The profile shows about 6,600 clones, less than 80% of them singletons. Points on this clone: Its target is unknown.

Material: unsorted PBMCs, obtained 0.1 years before starting antiretroviral therapy. The clonotype was recovered from a man aged 18-30 years with HIV. The chain is built from TRBV19 and TRBJ1-2; a weak D match, TRBD1 (5 bases). CDR3 DNA: TGTGCCAGTAGTATAGTAGGGGCTAACTATGGCTACACCTTC. This translates into CASSIVGANYGYTF.